Listed below are T cell receptor beta chains from one sample, sequenced in a study of T cell repertoires in cytomegalovirus infection. TCRdb reprocessed the reads via MiXCR and lists one record per CDR3 protein. The data show more than 150,000 distinct CDR3 sequences, approximately 19% seen once. The specimen sequenced was PBMCs. The source of these receptors is a human donor in good health (CMV status not recorded). Some clones in this sample may be carry-over from other donors' samples. Each CDR3 is given with its conserved first and last residue. Fields, in order: D gene, clone size, V gene, J gene, CDR3 DNA, CDR3 protein. A D gene is named only where the DNA matches it firmly. Not all rows give a size; the values are once, few, many and, for expanded clones, a class.

>.|few|TRBV6-5|TRBJ2-4
TGTGCCAGCAGGCCACAGGGCGGGAGTAACATTCAGTACTTC
CASRPQGGSNIQYF
>.|few|TRBV12-3/TRBV12-4|TRBJ2-2
TGTGCCAGCGGGGGTGTTGGGGAGCTGTTTTTT
CASGGVGELFF
>.|many|TRBV3-1|TRBJ2-7
TGTGCCAGCAGCCAACAAGTAGCGGCGCAGAGCTACGAGCAGTACTTC
CASSQQVAAQSYEQYF
>TRBD1|many|TRBV7-8|TRBJ2-1
TGTGCCAGCACCCCTAAAAAGGGACAGGGATTGAATGAGCAGTTCTTC
CASTPKKGQGLNEQFF
>.|once|TRBV11-3|TRBJ2-1
TGTGCCAGCAGCTTAGCAGTGGGGGATGAGCAGTTCTTC
CASSLAVGDEQFF
>.|few|TRBV12-3/TRBV12-4|TRBJ2-1
TGTGCCAGCAGCAAGACCGGACGGAGCTCCTACAATGAGCAGTTCTTC
CASSKTGRSSYNEQFF
>TRBD1|few|TRBV28|TRBJ2-7
TGTGCCAGCAGTTTTCGGTCTTATTGGGACAGAACCTACGAGCAGTACTTC
CASSFRSYWDRTYEQYF
>TRBD1|many|TRBV7-9|TRBJ2-5
TGTGCCAGCAGCCCGGGACAGGGGTACCAAGAGACCCAGTACTTC
CASSPGQGYQETQYF
>.|many|TRBV7-2|TRBJ2-5
TGTGCCAGCAGCTTAGAGCCCCAAAGCCAAGAGACCCAGTACTTC
CASSLEPQSQETQYF
>TRBD1|few|TRBV28|TRBJ2-5
TGTGCCAGCAGTTCGTGGACAGGGGGCAGCTTAGAAGAGACCCAGTACTTC
CASSSWTGGSLEETQYF
>.|.|TRBV11-2|TRBJ1-2
TGTGCCAGCAGCCACGGGGCAGGCACTACTAACTATGGCTACACCTTC
CASSHGAGTTNYGYTF
>.|.|TRBV12-3/TRBV12-4|TRBJ1-1
TGTGCCAGCAGCCCTGGGGGCGGGAACACTGAAGCTTTCTTT
CASSPGGGNTEAFF
>.|.|TRBV6-5|TRBJ2-2
TGTGCCAGCAGACGCGATCTACGGGCCGGGGAGCTGTTTTTT
CASRRDLRAGELFF
>.|few|TRBV6-1|TRBJ1-1
TGTGCCAGCAAGAACCTGGGCCAGAACACTGAAGCTTTCTTT
CASKNLGQNTEAFF
>.|many|TRBV7-2|TRBJ2-3
TGTGCCAGCAGCCCCCGGGGGACTTCGGGAGAAGATACGCAGTATTTT
CASSPRGTSGEDTQYF
>.|.|TRBV28|TRBJ2-7
TGTGCCAGCAGCCCCCCCAGGACCCCCTACGAGCAGTACTTC
CASSPPRTPYEQYF
>TRBD1|few|TRBV20-1|TRBJ1-5
TGCAGTGCTAGATCCTCACCGGACAGGGTAGATCAGCCCCAGCATTTT
CSARSSPDRVDQPQHF
>.|many|TRBV7-2|TRBJ1-2
TGTGCCAGCAGCCCACCAGGGCTCCCCTATGGCTACACCTTC
CASSPPGLPYGYTF
>TRBD1|.|TRBV6-2/TRBV6-3|TRBJ2-2
TGTGCCAGCACCAGACAGGGAAAGAACACCGGGGAGCTGTTTTTT
CASTRQGKNTGELFF
>.|.|TRBV28|TRBJ2-7
TGTGCCAGCAGCCCCCGGGAACCCTCTAGGGAGCAGTACTTC
CASSPREPSREQYF
>.|.|TRBV14|TRBJ1-1
TGTGACAGCAGCCAAGATATAGTGATGAACACTGAAGCTTTCTTT
CDSSQDIVMNTEAFF
>TRBD1|many|TRBV7-9|TRBJ2-5
TGTGCCAGCAGCTCTCAGACAGGGTACCAAGAGACCCAGTACTTC
CASSSQTGYQETQYF
>.|many|TRBV7-2|TRBJ2-3
TGTGCCAGCAGCTTAGCGGCCCGCGGCGGGAAGGCAGATACGCAGTATTTT
CASSLAARGGKADTQYF
>.|many|TRBV7-2|TRBJ2-1
TGTGCCAGCAGCTTAGACAGAGTCTACCAGTTCTTC
CASSLDRVYQFF
>.|.|TRBV18|TRBJ2-5
TGTGCCAGCTCACCAACGACAGGCTATAATCCCGAAGAGACCCAGTACTTC
CASSPTTGYNPEETQYF
>.|few|TRBV12-3/TRBV12-4|TRBJ1-1
TGTGCCAGCAGTCTCCGGGACTTTACCGCTGAAGCTTTCTTT
CASSLRDFTAEAFF
>.|.|TRBV12-5|TRBJ2-3
TGTGCTAGTGGGCAGCTGACAGTTAGCACAGATACGCAGTATTTT
CASGQLTVSTDTQYF
>TRBD2|few|TRBV25-1|TRBJ2-7
TGTGCCAGCAGCCGACTAGCGCAACCCTACGAGCAGTACTTC
CASSRLAQPYEQYF
>.|many|TRBV19|TRBJ1-5
TGTGCCAGTAGTATTGGAGGGCCCCAGCATTTT
CASSIGGPQHF
>TRBD1|many|TRBV10-3|TRBJ2-2
TGTGCCATCAGTGAGTACGACGGGACAGCAATCACCGGGGAGCTGTTTTTT
CAISEYDGTAITGELFF
>TRBD2|.|TRBV5-1|TRBJ2-3
TGCGTCAGCAGCAGCGGACTAGCGGGGATTGGGGGAGATACGCAGTATTTT
CVSSSGLAGIGGDTQYF
>TRBD2|.|TRBV12-3/TRBV12-4|TRBJ2-3
TGTGCCAGCAGTTTCGATTCGGCGGGAGCAACAGATACGCAGTATTTT
CASSFDSAGATDTQYF
>TRBD1|.|TRBV7-2|TRBJ1-2
TGTGCCAGCAGCTTTGGGACAGCTCACCTCTATGGCTACACCTTC
CASSFGTAHLYGYTF
>.|.|TRBV28|TRBJ2-5
TGTGCCAGCAGTTTAGGCGGATCAAACCAAGAGACCCAGTACTTC
CASSLGGSNQETQYF
>TRBD2|.|TRBV5-4|TRBJ2-1
TGTGCCAGCAGCTTGGCCGGACTAGCCACACACAATGAGCAGTTCTTC
CASSLAGLATHNEQFF
>TRBD2|.|TRBV9|TRBJ2-7
TGTGCCAGCAGCGTAGGTTATCTAGCGGGGAAGTACGAGCAGTACTTC
CASSVGYLAGKYEQYF
>.|many|TRBV10-3|TRBJ1-3
TGTGCCATCAGTGAGTCGGGAGGCAGGCTCGACTCTGGAAACACCATATATTTT
CAISESGGRLDSGNTIYF
>TRBD1|few|TRBV3-1|TRBJ2-5
TGTGCCAGCAGCCATCCCAGACAGGGCGAAGAGACCCAGTACTTC
CASSHPRQGEETQYF
>.|many|TRBV6-2/TRBV6-3|TRBJ2-2
TGTGCCAGCAGCGAAAGAGCCGGGGAGCTGTTTTTT
CASSERAGELFF
>.|few|TRBV19|TRBJ1-5
TGTGCCAGTAGTATCAAGGGGACGAGCAATCAGCCCCAGCATTTT
CASSIKGTSNQPQHF
>.|.|TRBV6-1|TRBJ2-5
TGTGCCAGCAGTGAATTAGCGGAGACCCAGTACTTC
CASSELAETQYF
>.|few|TRBV7-6|TRBJ2-2
TGTGCCAGCAGCTTAGTGGCAGGGCTGGGCACCGGGGAGCTGTTTTTT
CASSLVAGLGTGELFF
>.|.|TRBV5-1|TRBJ1-2
TGCGCCAGCAGCCTTGAGGGGACGGGTATAGGCGGCTACACCTTC
CASSLEGTGIGGYTF
>.|many|TRBV7-6|TRBJ2-7
TGTGCCAGCAGCTTAGGTCCAGGGACCTACGAGCAGTACTTC
CASSLGPGTYEQYF
>.|many|TRBV7-2|TRBJ1-2
TGTGCCAGCAGCCCATCCGCGGTGGCTGGCTACACCTTC
CASSPSAVAGYTF
>TRBD1|once|TRBV5-4|TRBJ1-1
TGTGCCAGCAGCTTGGACGCGACAGGGGCCACTAAAGCTTTCTTT
CASSLDATGATKAFF
>.|few|TRBV6-5|TRBJ2-7
TGTGCCAGCAGTTATTCCCTGGGTTCAGACGAGCAGTACTTC
CASSYSLGSDEQYF
>.|.|TRBV20-1|TRBJ2-3
TGCAGTGCTAGAGGTCGGGTCCGCACAGATACGCAGTATTTT
CSARGRVRTDTQYF
>.|few|TRBV29-1|TRBJ1-2
TGCAGCGTTGATAGTTCCTTCTCTGGCTACACCTTC
CSVDSSFSGYTF
>TRBD1|few|TRBV7-2|TRBJ2-1
TGTGCCAGCAGCCCCGGGATGATTGGACAGGTAATCCTCAATGAGCAGTTCTTC
CASSPGMIGQVILNEQFF